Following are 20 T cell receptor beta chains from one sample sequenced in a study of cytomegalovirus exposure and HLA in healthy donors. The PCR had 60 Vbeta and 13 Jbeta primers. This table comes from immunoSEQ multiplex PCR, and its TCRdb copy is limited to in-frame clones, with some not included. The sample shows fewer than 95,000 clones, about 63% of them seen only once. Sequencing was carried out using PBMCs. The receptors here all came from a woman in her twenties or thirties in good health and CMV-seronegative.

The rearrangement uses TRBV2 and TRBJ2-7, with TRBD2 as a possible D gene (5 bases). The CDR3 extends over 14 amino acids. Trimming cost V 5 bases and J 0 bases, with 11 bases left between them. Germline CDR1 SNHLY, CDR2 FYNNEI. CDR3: CASSSGIYSYEQYF. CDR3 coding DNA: TGTGCCAGCAGTAGCGGTATCTACTCCTACGAGCAGTACTTC.

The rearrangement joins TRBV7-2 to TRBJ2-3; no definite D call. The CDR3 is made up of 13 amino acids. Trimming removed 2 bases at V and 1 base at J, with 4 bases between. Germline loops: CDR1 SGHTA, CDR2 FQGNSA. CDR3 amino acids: CASSLLRTDTQYF. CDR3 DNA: TGTGCCAGCAGCTTACTACGCACAGATACGCAGTATTTT.

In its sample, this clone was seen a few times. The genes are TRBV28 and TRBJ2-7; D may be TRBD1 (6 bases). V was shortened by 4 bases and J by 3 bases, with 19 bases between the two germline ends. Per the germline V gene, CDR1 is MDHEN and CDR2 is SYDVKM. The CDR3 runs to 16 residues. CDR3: CASSSTGSLGIYEQYF. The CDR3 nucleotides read TGTGCCAGCAGTTCAACAGGGAGCTTAGGGATCTACGAGCAGTACTTC.

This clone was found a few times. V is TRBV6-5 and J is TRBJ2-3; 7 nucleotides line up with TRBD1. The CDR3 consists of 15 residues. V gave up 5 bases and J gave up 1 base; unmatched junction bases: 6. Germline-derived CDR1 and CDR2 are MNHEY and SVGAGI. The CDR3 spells CASSARDRGTDTQYF. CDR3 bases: TGTGCCAGCAGTGCCAGGGACAGAGGCACAGATACGCAGTATTTT.

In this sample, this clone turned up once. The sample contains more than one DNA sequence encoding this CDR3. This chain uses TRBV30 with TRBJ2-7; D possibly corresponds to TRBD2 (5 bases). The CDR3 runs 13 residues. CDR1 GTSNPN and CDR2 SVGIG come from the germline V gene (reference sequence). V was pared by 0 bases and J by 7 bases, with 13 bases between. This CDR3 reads CAWSVSGSGEQYF. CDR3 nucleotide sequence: TGTGCCTGGAGTGTATCGGGTTCGGGGGAGCAGTACTTC.

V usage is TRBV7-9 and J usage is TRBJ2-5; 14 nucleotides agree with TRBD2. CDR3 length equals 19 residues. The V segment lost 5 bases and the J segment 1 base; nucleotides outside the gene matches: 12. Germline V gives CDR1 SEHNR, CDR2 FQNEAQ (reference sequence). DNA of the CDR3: TGTGCCAGCAGCCGCCGGACTAGCGGGGGGAAATACGGCCAAGAGACCCAGTACTTC. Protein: CASSRRTSGGKYGQETQYF. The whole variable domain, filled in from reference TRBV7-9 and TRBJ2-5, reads DTGVSQNPRHKITKRGQNVTFRCDPISEHNRLYWYRQTLGQGPEFLTYFQNEAQLEKSRLLSDRFSAERPKGSFSTLEIQRTEQGDSAMYLCASSRRTSGGKYGQETQYFGPGTRLLVL.

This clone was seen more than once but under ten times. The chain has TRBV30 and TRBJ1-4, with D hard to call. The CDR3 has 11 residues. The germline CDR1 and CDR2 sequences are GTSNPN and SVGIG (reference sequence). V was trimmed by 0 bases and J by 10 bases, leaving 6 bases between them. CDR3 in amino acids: CAWSVGGKLFF. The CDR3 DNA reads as TGTGCCTGGAGTGTTGGCGGAAAACTGTTTTTT.

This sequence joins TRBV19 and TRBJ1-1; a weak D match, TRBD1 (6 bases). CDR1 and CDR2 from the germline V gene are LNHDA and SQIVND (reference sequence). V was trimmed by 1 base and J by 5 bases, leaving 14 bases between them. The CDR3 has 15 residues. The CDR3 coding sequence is TGTGCCAGTAGTATAGCGTCAGGGGTAATGACTGAAGCTTTCTTT. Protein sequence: CASSIASGVMTEAFF.

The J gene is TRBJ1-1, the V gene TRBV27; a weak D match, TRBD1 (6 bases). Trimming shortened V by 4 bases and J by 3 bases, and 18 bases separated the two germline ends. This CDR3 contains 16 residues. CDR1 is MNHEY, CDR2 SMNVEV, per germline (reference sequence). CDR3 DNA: TGTGCCAGCAGTTGGGGGGCGGGGGAAATGGACACTGAAGCTTTCTTT. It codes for CASSWGAGEMDTEAFF.

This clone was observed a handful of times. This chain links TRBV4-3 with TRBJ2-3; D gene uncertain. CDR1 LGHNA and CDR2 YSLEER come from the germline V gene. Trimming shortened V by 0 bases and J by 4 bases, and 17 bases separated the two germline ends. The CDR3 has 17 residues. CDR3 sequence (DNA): TGCGCCAGCAGCCAAGAGCGGTCATCGGAGAGTCCAGATACGCAGTATTTT. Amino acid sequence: CASSQERSSESPDTQYF.

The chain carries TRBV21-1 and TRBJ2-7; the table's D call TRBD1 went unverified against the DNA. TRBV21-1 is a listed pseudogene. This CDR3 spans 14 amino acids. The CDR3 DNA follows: TGTGCCAGCAGCCTCAAGGGGAAACCCTACGAGCAGTACTTC. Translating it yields CASSLKGKPYEQYF.

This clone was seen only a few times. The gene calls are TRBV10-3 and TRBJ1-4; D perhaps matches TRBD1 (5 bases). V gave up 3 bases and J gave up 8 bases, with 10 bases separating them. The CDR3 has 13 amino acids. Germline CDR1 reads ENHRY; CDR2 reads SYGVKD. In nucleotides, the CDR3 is TGTGCCATCAGTGAAAGGGGAGGCGAAAAACTGTTTTTT. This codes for CAISERGGEKLFF.

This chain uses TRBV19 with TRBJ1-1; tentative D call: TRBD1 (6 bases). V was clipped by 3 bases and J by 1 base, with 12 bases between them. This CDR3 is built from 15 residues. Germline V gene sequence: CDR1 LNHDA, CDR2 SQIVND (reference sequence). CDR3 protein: CASSILGHRNTEAFF. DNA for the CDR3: TGTGCCAGTAGTATTTTGGGACATAGGAACACTGAAGCTTTCTTT.

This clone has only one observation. The CDR3 bases are TGCAGCGTGGCCGCAGCGGACCAAAGAGGGCAGTACTTC. Its protein is CSVAAADQRGQYF. The J gene is TRBJ2-5, the V gene TRBV29-1; possible D gene TRBD2, 5 bases. Trimming took 6 bases from V and 11 from J, leaving 22 bases between them. From germline, CDR1 is SQVTM and CDR2 ANQGSEA. The CDR3 extends over 13 amino acids.

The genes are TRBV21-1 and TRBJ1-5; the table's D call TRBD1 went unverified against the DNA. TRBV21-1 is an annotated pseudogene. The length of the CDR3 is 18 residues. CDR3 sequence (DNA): TGTGCCAGCAGCAAAGGACGAGGTAGGGGGCATGTCCATCAGCCCCAGCATTTT. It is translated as CASSKGRGRGHVHQPQHF.

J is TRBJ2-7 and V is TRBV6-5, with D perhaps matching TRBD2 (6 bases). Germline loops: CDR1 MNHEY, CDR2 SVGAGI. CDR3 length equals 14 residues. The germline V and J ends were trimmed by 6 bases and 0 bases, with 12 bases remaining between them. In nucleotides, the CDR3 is TGTGCCAGCAGCCGCGGGACTTTCTCCTACGAGCAGTACTTC. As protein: CASSRGTFSYEQYF.

CDR3 bases: TGTGCCAGCAGTGACTCCACCGCTCCGGGGTATGGCTACACCTTC. Translating it yields CASSDSTAPGYGYTF. The rearrangement uses TRBV6-4 and TRBJ1-2; D is unresolved. The germline V and J ends were trimmed by 0 bases and 5 bases, with 13 bases remaining between them. Germline loops: CDR1 MRHNA, CDR2 SNTAGT. There are 15 residues in the CDR3.

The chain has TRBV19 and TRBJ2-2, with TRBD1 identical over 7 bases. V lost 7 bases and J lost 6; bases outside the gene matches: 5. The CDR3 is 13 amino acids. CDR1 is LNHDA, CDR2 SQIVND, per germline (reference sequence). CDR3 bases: TGTGCCAGTAAAGAGACAGGGCCCGGGGAGCTGTTTTTT. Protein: CASKETGPGELFF.

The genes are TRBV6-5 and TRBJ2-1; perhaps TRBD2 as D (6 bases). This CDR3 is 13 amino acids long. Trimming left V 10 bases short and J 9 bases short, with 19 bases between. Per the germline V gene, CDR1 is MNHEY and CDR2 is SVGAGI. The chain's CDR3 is CATIRDGGSEQFF. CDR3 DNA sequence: TGTGCCACCATAAGGGATGGGGGGAGTGAGCAGTTCTTC.

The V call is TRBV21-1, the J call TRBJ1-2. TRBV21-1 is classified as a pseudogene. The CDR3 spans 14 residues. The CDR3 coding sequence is TGTGCCAGCACCCCAATCCGGGGAGGAAGTGGCTACACCTTC. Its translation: CASTPIRGGSGYTF.